These 13 T cell receptor beta chains were sequenced from one sample in a study of long-term antiretroviral therapy in people with HIV (dated by TCRdb to the early 2020s). The immunoSEQ hsTCRB v3.0 assay was used at survey level resolution for TRB variable region sequencing. The source is immuneACCESS, and TCRdb retained only in-frame sequences with V and J called. Part of the clones is not carried over; for the studies checked, unresolved V genes explain less than half of this, and the remainder is unexplained. The sample data list roughly 23,000 clones, and 70% to 90% of these were observed just once. The top ten clonotypes cover less than 8.5% of the sample. The sequencing used unsorted PBMCs, collected 1.8 years before starting antiretroviral therapy. The origin of the receptors is a woman younger than 45 with HIV.

This rearrangement joins TRBV18 to TRBJ2-1; no clear D gene. This CDR3 has 13 amino acids. Between the trimmed V and J ends, which lost 4 bases and 3 bases, there was a span of 7 bases. From germline, CDR1 is KGHSH and CDR2 LQKENI. CDR3 in amino acids: CASSQGIYNEQFF. The CDR3 DNA is TGTGCCAGCTCACAGGGAATCTACAATGAGCAGTTCTTC.

The chain joins TRBV19 to TRBJ1-3, with D hard to call. Trimming removed 9 bases from V and 7 bases from J, with 10 bases in between. This CDR3 has 11 amino acids. Germline assignment: CDR1 LNHDA and CDR2 SQIVND (reference sequence). The CDR3 loop reads CARGRRNTIYF. DNA for the CDR3: TGTGCCAGGGGAAGGAGGAACACCATATATTTT. Complete variable domain (other parts from reference TRBV19 and TRBJ1-3): DGGITQSPKYLFRKEGQNVTLSCEQNLNHDAMYWYRQDPGQGLRLIYYSQIVNDFQKGDIAEGYSVSREKKESFPLTVTSAQKNPTAFYLCARGRRNTIYFGEGSWLTVV.

The chain links TRBV27 to TRBJ2-7, with no clear D. CDR1 and CDR2 (germline): MNHEY, SMNVEV (reference sequence). CDR3 length equals 13 residues. Trimming left V 2 bases short and J 2 bases short, with 7 bases between. The CDR3 DNA is TGTGCCAGCAGTTTAGGCCAGCCCTACGAGCAGTACTTC. This gives the protein CASSLGQPYEQYF.

The chain joins TRBV2 to TRBJ1-1, with TRBD1 as a possible D gene (5 bases). The V gene lost 2 bases and the J gene lost 7 bases, with 20 bases spanning the gap. Germline V lookup: CDR1 SNHLY, CDR2 FYNNEI. The CDR3 has 16 residues. CDR3 protein: CASSEIGRGRLGEAFF. CDR3 coding DNA: TGTGCCAGCAGTGAAATTGGGAGGGGAAGACTCGGTGAAGCTTTCTTT.

This clone was recorded once. The CDR3 spells CASSSGLAGGTQYF. The CDR3 DNA reads as TGTGCCAGCAGCTCGGGACTAGCGGGGGGGACGCAGTATTTT. V gene TRBV7-7 combines with J gene TRBJ2-3; TRBD2 matches at 16 bases. CDR3 length: 14 amino acids. Germline-derived CDR1 and CDR2 are SSHAT and FNYEAQ (reference sequence). The J segment lost 9 bases and the V segment lost 4 bases, leaving 1 base of the junction unmatched. The full variable domain, rest sourced from reference TRBV7-7 and TRBJ2-3, is GAGVSQSPRYKVTKRGQDVTLRCDPISSHATLYWYQQALGQGPEFLTYFNYEAQPDKSGLPSDRFSAERPEGSISTLTIQRTEQRDSAMYRCASSSGLAGGTQYFGPGTRLTVL.

The genes are TRBV5-1 and TRBJ1-4, with D possibly being TRBD1 (5 bases). The CDR3 loop spans 16 amino acids. Germline loops: CDR1 SGHRS, CDR2 YFSETQ. Trimming cost V 1 base and J 0 bases, with 10 bases left between them. The CDR3 sequence is CASSLRTGATNEKLFF. CDR3 bases: TGCGCCAGCAGCTTGCGTACAGGTGCAACTAATGAAAAACTGTTTTTT. Using reference TRBV5-1 and TRBJ1-4 for the parts outside the CDR3, the full variable domain is KAGVTQTPRYLIKTRGQQVTLSCSPISGHRSVSWYQQTPGQGLQFLFEYFSETQRNKGNFPGRFSGRQFSNSRSEMNVSTLELGDSALYLCASSLRTGATNEKLFFGSGTQLSVL.

The V gene is TRBV5-1, the J gene TRBJ1-3, with unresolved D. V lost 5 bases and J 8 bases, leaving 11 bases between the germline ends. This CDR3 contains 12 residues. Germline CDR1 SGHRS, CDR2 YFSETQ. DNA of the CDR3: TGCGCCAGCAGACATACCGGAGACACCATATATTTT. Protein: CASRHTGDTIYF.

The chain joins TRBV11-2 to TRBJ2-3, with D uncertain. V lost 1 base and J lost 4, with 15 bases in between. The germline CDR1 and CDR2 sequences are SGHAT and FQNNGV. The CDR3 length is 16 residues. Here the CDR3 DNA reads TGTGCCAGCAGCTTAGTGTCGCGGTATGGCGCAGATACGCAGTATTTT. Translating gives CASSLVSRYGADTQYF.

V gene TRBV25-1 combines with J gene TRBJ1-2; tentatively, D is TRBD1 (6 bases). Germline V gene sequence: CDR1 MGHDK, CDR2 SYGVNS. The CDR3 totals 14 residues. Between the trimmed V and J ends, which lost 6 bases and 4 bases, there was a span of 15 bases. The CDR3 sequence: CASRYNTGTYGYTF. For the CDR3, the DNA is TGTGCCAGCAGGTATAATACAGGGACCTATGGCTACACCTTC.

The chain carries TRBV5-1 and TRBJ1-1; 7 nucleotides line up with TRBD1. The ends lost 3 bases at V and 1 base at J; junction bases unmatched: 3. Germline V gives CDR1 SGHRS, CDR2 YFSETQ. This CDR3 contains 14 residues. The CDR3 region is CASSWRQGNTEAFF. CDR3 coding DNA: TGCGCCAGCAGCTGGAGACAGGGGAACACTGAAGCTTTCTTT.

The chain is built from TRBV11-2 and TRBJ2-7, with 8 bases aligning to TRBD1. The junction had 10 bases not matched to a gene; V was cut back by 1 base and J by 5 bases. The germline gives CDR1 SGHAT, CDR2 FQNNGV. The length of the CDR3 is 16 residues. The CDR3 nucleotides read TGTGCCAGCAGCTTAGGGCCGCGACAGGGGTTCAACGAGCAGTACTTC. Protein: CASSLGPRQGFNEQYF.

This clone was observed a handful of times. The chain is built from TRBV18 and TRBJ1-3; 8 bases line up with TRBD1. V lost 5 bases to trimming and J lost 1 base; unmatched junction nucleotides: 10. Germline CDR1 reads KGHSH; CDR2 reads LQKENI. The CDR3 spans 17 residues. Here the CDR3 reads CASSAGQGASSGNTIYF. The CDR3 nucleotides read TGTGCCAGCTCAGCTGGACAGGGCGCCTCGTCTGGAAACACCATATATTTT.

The V gene is TRBV7-9, the J gene TRBJ2-3; D uncertain. CDR1 SEHNR and CDR2 FQNEAQ come from the germline V gene (reference sequence). This CDR3 contains 13 residues. The V end was cut by 3 bases, the J end by 3 bases, with 7 bases between. The CDR3 DNA sequence: TGTGCCAGCAGCTTGCAGTTAACAGATACGCAGTATTTT. Protein sequence: CASSLQLTDTQYF.